Listed below are T cell receptor beta chains from one sample, sequenced in a study of T-cell reconstitution after alpha-beta-depleted transplantation in children. Via MiXCR, TCRdb re-called the PCR reads, giving one row per CDR3 protein. The repertoire has 550,000 to 800,000 distinct CDR3 sequences, roughly 13% of them found once; the top ten carry 0.65% to 0.9%. Sequenced material: PBMCs, taken before TCRalphabeta/CD19-depleted stem cell transplant. The receptors were sampled from a girl aged 2-9 years with congenital amegakaryocytic thrombocytopenia, due to receive a stem cell transplant. CDR3s include the opening cysteine and the closing phenylalanine or tryptophan. A D gene is named only where the DNA matches it firmly. For some rows the clone size is stated as once, few or many, or as a class when expanded; others skip it.

v_call	j_call	d_call	clone_size	cdr3_aa	cdr3_nt
TRBV20-1	TRBJ2-7	.	.	CSARREYSYEQYF	TGCAGTGCTAGACGGGAATACTCCTACGAGCAGTACTTC
TRBV18	TRBJ2-1	TRBD1	many	CASSIQGDVDEQFF	TGTGCCAGCTCAATCCAGGGGGATGTCGATGAGCAGTTCTTC
TRBV12-3/TRBV12-4	TRBJ2-3	.	many	CASSHGRGTTDTQYF	TGTGCCAGCAGCCATGGGAGAGGCACCACAGATACGCAGTATTTT
TRBV15	TRBJ2-7	.	many	CATSRDLMELISYEQYF	TGTGCCACCAGCAGAGACTTAATGGAACTAATATCCTACGAGCAGTACTTC
TRBV5-6	TRBJ1-1	.	few	CASSLGDTFLGEAFF	TGTGCCAGCAGCTTGGGGGACACCTTCCTGGGTGAAGCTTTCTTT
TRBV6-2/TRBV6-3	TRBJ2-3	TRBD2	.	CATTFSGGTDTQYF	TGTGCCACCACATTCAGCGGGGGCACAGATACGCAGTATTTT
TRBV7-9	TRBJ2-3	TRBD1	few	CASSHPGTGGAYTQYF	TGTGCCAGCAGCCATCCCGGGACAGGGGGCGCATATACGCAGTATTTT
TRBV20-1	TRBJ1-2	.	many	CSARESYGYTF	TGCAGTGCTAGGGAGTCCTATGGCTACACCTTC
TRBV5-1	TRBJ2-5	.	.	CASSLAFIGGPLGGTQYF	TGCGCCAGCAGCTTGGCCTTTATCGGGGGGCCCTTAGGGGGGACCCAGTACTTC
TRBV5-1	TRBJ2-7	.	many	CASSFTNREQYF	TGCGCCAGCAGCTTTACGAACAGGGAGCAGTACTTC
TRBV3-1	TRBJ2-1	TRBD2	.	CASSSLAGSRNEQFF	TGTGCCAGCAGCTCACTAGCGGGATCTCGCAATGAGCAGTTCTTC
TRBV10-3	TRBJ2-7	TRBD2	.	CATLGAASGDHEQYF	TGTGCCACCCTGGGAGCGGCTAGCGGTGACCACGAGCAGTACTTC
TRBV20-1	TRBJ2-3	TRBD2	many	CSAIPGLGSDTQYF	TGCAGTGCAATACCGGGACTAGGATCGGATACGCAGTATTTT
TRBV6-5	TRBJ2-1	.	many	CASRVGEQSYNEQFF	TGTGCCAGCAGAGTGGGAGAACAATCCTACAATGAGCAGTTCTTC
TRBV7-9	TRBJ2-7	TRBD2	few	CASSRPSGTRIYEQYF	TGTGCCAGCAGCCGACCCTCCGGGACTAGAATCTACGAGCAGTACTTC
TRBV29-1	TRBJ2-1	TRBD2	many	CSVTPLGSGKFEQFF	TGCAGCGTCACGCCCTTGGGTAGCGGGAAGTTTGAGCAGTTCTTC
TRBV11-2	TRBJ2-5	.	.	CASSLKGPAAQYF	TGTGCCAGCAGCTTAAAGGGGCCAGCGGCCCAGTACTTC
TRBV27	TRBJ2-3	TRBD2	.	CASSFIAGAHTDTQYF	TGTGCCAGCAGTTTTATAGCGGGAGCCCACACAGATACGCAGTATTTT
TRBV4-2	TRBJ2-3	.	.	CASSLWEGALEDTQYF	TGTGCCAGCAGCCTTTGGGAGGGGGCGCTTGAAGATACGCAGTATTTT
TRBV20-1	TRBJ2-1	.	many	CSARPPGHEQFF	TGCAGTGCTAGACCGCCCGGCCATGAGCAGTTCTTC
TRBV3-1	TRBJ1-1	TRBD1	.	CASSQGQGRLNTEAFF	TGTGCCAGCAGCCAGGGACAGGGCCGTCTGAACACTGAAGCTTTCTTT
TRBV6-1	TRBJ2-5	.	.	CASSGGGSRETQYF	TGTGCCAGCAGTGGAGGGGGGAGCCGGGAGACCCAGTACTTC
TRBV13	TRBJ2-1	.	few	CASCGGGRDNEQFF	TGTGCCAGCTGCGGGGGCGGGAGAGACAATGAGCAGTTCTTC
TRBV5-5	TRBJ2-5	TRBD2	many	CASSLPGLAEGTQYF	TGTGCCAGCAGCTTGCCGGGACTAGCCGAAGGGACCCAGTACTTC
TRBV27	TRBJ2-5	.	many	CASSPRMDQETQYF	TGTGCCAGCAGCCCCCGTATGGACCAAGAGACCCAGTACTTC
TRBV7-9	TRBJ2-1	TRBD2	.	CASSRGTSGWDEQFF	TGTGCCAGCAGCCGAGGGACTAGCGGGTGGGATGAGCAGTTCTTC
TRBV4-1	TRBJ2-2	TRBD2	few	CASSLAGGFRDTGELFF	TGCGCCAGCAGTTTAGCGGGAGGGTTCAGGGACACCGGGGAGCTGTTTTTT
TRBV29-1	TRBJ2-2	.	few	CSAFPGPRTGELFF	TGCAGCGCTTTTCCGGGGCCGCGGACCGGGGAGCTGTTTTTT
TRBV20-1	TRBJ1-2	TRBD1	many	CSARVGQNYGYTF	TGCAGTGCTAGAGTGGGACAGAACTATGGCTACACCTTC
TRBV20-1	TRBJ2-1	.	.	CSARKNRVEQFF	TGCAGTGCTAGAAAGAACAGGGTCGAGCAGTTCTTC
TRBV5-1	TRBJ1-1	.	many	CASSLQMNTEAFF	TGCGCCAGCAGCTTACAGATGAACACTGAAGCTTTCTTT